Shown below are 21 T cell receptor beta chains from a single sample sequenced in a study of neurological immune-mediated disorders. Sample time point: longitudinal time-point 1 (baseline). From the 5' RACE reads, TCRdb called clonotypes with MiXCR, one entry per CDR3 protein. The sample holds tens of thousands of distinct CDR3 sequences, 10% seen once. Sequencing used PBMCs. The receptors derive from a man aged 25 to 45 in good health.

This clonotype occurred many times. This chain uses TRBV9 with TRBJ2-3, with D uncertain. Germline-derived CDR1 and CDR2 are SGDLS and YYNGEE. This CDR3 is 13 amino acids long. V was trimmed by 0 bases and J by 6 bases, leaving 8 bases between them. This CDR3 is CASSVDGVDTQYF. CDR3 coding DNA: TGTGCCAGCAGCGTAGACGGCGTGGATACGCAGTATTTT.

In this sample, this clonotype turned up many times. The rearrangement links TRBV15 to TRBJ2-7, with D possibly being TRBD2 (7 bases). Germline V CDR1 and CDR2: LNHNV, YYDKDF (reference sequence). The CDR3 extends over 16 amino acids. V shed 5 bases and J shed 0 bases, with 17 bases lying between them. The CDR3 loop is CATSATGRESSYEQYF. In nucleotides, the CDR3 is TGTGCCACCAGCGCCACAGGGAGGGAGAGCTCCTACGAGCAGTACTTC.

This clonotype was seen ten or more times. This rearrangement joins TRBV12-3 or TRBV12-4 to TRBJ1-1; no definite D call. The CDR3 covers 16 residues. Trimming took off 5 bases at V and 0 bases at J, with 16 bases between the two ends. The DNA for the CDR3 is TGTGCCAGCAGTCCCTCTGGTCCTCCGATGAACACTGAAGCTTTCTTT. The encoded protein is CASSPSGPPMNTEAFF.

This clonotype was recorded at least ten times. The chain links TRBV2 to TRBJ2-2; no firm D call. Germline CDR1 is SNHLY and CDR2 is FYNNEI. V was shortened by 7 bases and J by 4 bases, with 7 bases between the two germline ends. This CDR3 contains 12 residues. CDR3 residues: CASNRLTGELFF. CDR3 sequence (DNA): TGTGCCAGCAATAGGCTCACCGGGGAGCTGTTTTTT.

This clonotype was observed a few times. This chain connects TRBV29-1 to TRBJ2-5; TRBD2 is a possible D gene (7 bases). The CDR3 length is 17 residues. Per germline, CDR1 SQVTM and CDR2 ANQGSEA. V dropped 6 bases and J dropped 0 bases, with 23 bases sitting between them. CDR3 sequence: CSVGGGIQGQYQETQYF. The CDR3 DNA follows: TGCAGCGTGGGGGGGGGGATACAGGGCCAGTACCAAGAGACCCAGTACTTC.

The J gene is TRBJ1-1, the V gene TRBV6-1; D is perhaps TRBD1 (5 bases). V lost 1 base to trimming and J lost 0 bases, with 9 bases between them. Germline lookup yields CDR1 MNHNS and CDR2 SASEGT. The CDR3 loop spans 15 amino acids. The CDR3 here is CASSEGRGMNTEAFF. Here the CDR3 DNA reads TGTGCCAGCAGTGAAGGGCGGGGGATGAACACTGAAGCTTTCTTT.

The chain carries TRBV2 and TRBJ1-1, with D hard to call. This CDR3 has 12 amino acids. Germline values: CDR1 SNHLY, CDR2 FYNNEI. The V and J ends lost 4 bases and 1 base respectively, with 4 bases between them. CDR3 residues: CASSAGNTEAFF. Written as DNA, the CDR3 is TGTGCCAGCAGTGCAGGGAACACTGAAGCTTTCTTT. The variable domain in full, completed from reference TRBV2 and TRBJ1-1, reads EPEVTQTPSHQVTQMGQEVILRCVPISNHLYFYWYRQILGQKVEFLVSFYNNEISEKSEIFDDQFSVERPDGSNFTLKIRSTKLEDSAMYFCASSAGNTEAFFGQGTRLTVV.

In its sample, this clonotype was seen many times. The V gene is TRBV25-1, the J gene TRBJ2-7, with 8 nucleotides matching TRBD2. Looked up from germline, CDR1 is MGHDK and CDR2 is SYGVNS. This CDR3 has 14 residues. V trimming: 6 bases; J trimming: 5 bases; junction bases outside the gene matches: 9. CDR3 in DNA: TGTGCCAGCAGGGGGACGGGAGGGCCGGACGAGCAGTACTTC. This sequence encodes CASRGTGGPDEQYF.

This clonotype has more than one count but fewer than ten. The chain carries TRBV28 and TRBJ2-5; D remains ambiguous. The CDR3 totals 13 residues. CDR1 and CDR2 from the germline V gene are MDHEN and SYDVKM. Between the trimmed V and J ends, which lost 1 base and 5 bases, there was a span of 8 bases. In DNA, the CDR3 is TGTGCCAGCAGTTTATCTATGGAGGAGACCCAGTACTTC. Its translation is CASSLSMEETQYF.

This clonotype occurred many times. This chain links TRBV5-1 with TRBJ1-6; 8 nucleotides match TRBD1. The CDR3 length is 15 residues. The ends lost 1 base at V and 5 bases at J; junction bases unmatched: 2. CDR1 is SGHRS, CDR2 YFSETQ, per germline. CDR3 DNA sequence: TGCGCCAGCAGCTTGCAGGGGGCCGATAATTCACCCCTCCACTTT. Its translation: CASSLQGADNSPLHF. The entire variable domain, with the rest obtained from reference TRBV5-1 and TRBJ1-6, is as follows: KAGVTQTPRYLIKTRGQQVTLSCSPISGHRSVSWYQQTPGQGLQFLFEYFSETQRNKGNFPGRFSGRQFSNSRSEMNVSTLELGDSALYLCASSLQGADNSPLHFGNGTRLTVT.

This clonotype has at least ten counts. A much larger clone is a single base away; this may be a read error. V usage is TRBV12-3 or TRBV12-4 and J usage is TRBJ2-2; 7 bases align to TRBD2. The V segment lost 6 bases and the J segment 6 bases; nucleotides outside the gene matches: 1. The CDR3 extends over 12 amino acids. CDR3 nucleotides: TGTGCCAGCAGCCGGGGGGCCGGGGAGCTGTTTTTT. This translates into CASSRGAGELFF.

This sequence joins TRBV29-1 and TRBJ1-2; TRBD1 matches at 7 bases. The CDR3 is 13 amino acids. Losses at the gene ends were 5 bases for V and 3 bases for J; bases not matched to a gene: 6. Germline CDR1 is SQVTM and CDR2 is ANQGSEA. CDR3 in DNA: TGCAGCGTTACAGCCGGGACAGACTATGGCTACACCTTC. Protein product: CSVTAGTDYGYTF.

This clonotype was recorded at least ten times. The chain recombines TRBV4-2 with TRBJ1-5; D remains ambiguous. Germline V CDR1 and CDR2: LGHNA, YNFKEQ. Deletions cut 1 base from V and 5 bases from J, with 9 bases between. The CDR3 totals 14 residues. The CDR3 nucleotides read TGTGCCAGCAGCCAAGCGGACGGAGATCAGCCCCAGCATTTT. Amino acid sequence: CASSQADGDQPQHF.

There are many counts of this clonotype. V and J are TRBV27 and TRBJ2-1; D might be TRBD2 (6 bases). In germline, CDR1 is MNHEY, CDR2 SMNVEV (reference sequence). This CDR3 has 17 amino acids. V was pared by 5 bases and J by 2 bases, with 19 bases between. CDR3 protein: CASSPRLGSGTYNEQFF. The CDR3 bases are TGTGCCAGCAGTCCACGACTAGGTAGCGGAACCTACAATGAGCAGTTCTTC.

As for this clonotype: A much larger clonotype is one base distant, so this may be a read error. The gene calls are TRBV5-6 and TRBJ2-1, with a weak D call TRBD2 (5 bases). CDR1 is SGHDT and CDR2 is YYEEEE in the germline V gene. This CDR3 region has 13 residues. CDR3 protein: CAGSLAAGWEQFF. The CDR3, as DNA: TGTGCCGGCAGCTTGGCGGCGGGCTGGGAGCAGTTCTTC.

In its sample, this clonotype was seen many times. CDR3 protein: CASSVGLGTYEQYF. The CDR3 DNA sequence: TGTGCCAGCAGCGTAGGGCTGGGGACCTACGAGCAGTACTTC. The rearrangement links TRBV9 to TRBJ2-7; D ambiguous. The CDR3 runs 14 residues. V shed 0 bases and J shed 2 bases, with 9 bases lying between them. In germline, CDR1 is SGDLS, CDR2 YYNGEE.

This clonotype appeared a few times. This rearrangement joins TRBV19 to TRBJ2-3; D is possibly TRBD2 (6 bases). CDR3 length: 15 amino acids. The ends were cut back, 4 bases at V and 2 bases at J, with 13 bases in the middle. Germline assignment: CDR1 LNHDA and CDR2 SQIVND (reference sequence). For the CDR3, the DNA is TGTGCCAGTAGTACCGGACTATTAGTCACAGATACGCAGTATTTT. Encoded protein: CASSTGLLVTDTQYF.

The sample holds many counts of this clonotype. V and J are TRBV27 and TRBJ2-3, with 7 bases that match TRBD2. The CDR3 consists of 14 residues. Germline-derived CDR1 and CDR2 are MNHEY and SMNVEV (reference sequence). V lost 6 bases, J lost 0 bases, and 3 bases stayed unmatched. DNA for the CDR3: TGTGCCAGCAGCCGCGGGGGTAGCACAGATACGCAGTATTTT. Its translation: CASSRGGSTDTQYF.

This clonotype has ten or more counts. The CDR3 nucleotides are TGTGCCAGCAGCTTAGCCGCAGGGCCCAATCAGCCCCAGCATTTT. It is translated as CASSLAAGPNQPQHF. V usage is TRBV7-6 and J usage is TRBJ1-5, with D possibly being TRBD1 (5 bases). The CDR3 is 15 amino acids. Trimming cost V 0 bases and J 3 bases, with 9 bases left between them. Germline CDR1 and CDR2: SGHVS and FNYEAQ.

The table lists this clonotype with many counts. V and J are TRBV27 and TRBJ1-6; no clear D. CDR3 length: 16 residues. The germline V and J ends were trimmed by 6 bases and 0 bases, with 12 bases remaining between them. The germline V gene encodes CDR1 MNHEY and CDR2 SMNVEV (reference sequence). CDR3 amino acids: CASSWAVSSYNSPLHF. In DNA form, the CDR3 reads TGTGCCAGCAGCTGGGCGGTGAGCTCCTATAATTCACCCCTCCACTTT.

This clonotype was seen many times. The V and J genes are TRBV7-8 and TRBJ1-4, with no clear D. With 4 bases removed from V and 9 bases from J, the gap between germline ends came to 18 bases. The CDR3 is made up of 15 amino acids. Germline-derived CDR1 and CDR2 are SGHVS and FQNEAQ. CDR3 in amino acids: CASSSQLGPDQKLFF. The CDR3 DNA sequence: TGTGCCAGCAGCTCCCAGCTCGGGCCAGATCAAAAACTGTTTTTT.